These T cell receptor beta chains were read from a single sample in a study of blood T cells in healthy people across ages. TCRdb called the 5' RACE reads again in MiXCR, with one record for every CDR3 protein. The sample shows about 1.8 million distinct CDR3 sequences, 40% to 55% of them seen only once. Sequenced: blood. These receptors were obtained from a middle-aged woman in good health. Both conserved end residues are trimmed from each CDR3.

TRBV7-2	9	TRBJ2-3	ASSLLDSQY
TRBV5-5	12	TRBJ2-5	ASTSREWDETQY
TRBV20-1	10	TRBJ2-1	SATGFYNEQF
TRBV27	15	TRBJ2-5	ASSLRWLAGTQETQY
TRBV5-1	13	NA	ASSSNAGGQETQY
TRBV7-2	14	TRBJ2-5	ASSRSERGGSETQY
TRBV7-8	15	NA	ASSSSPGTIIQETQY
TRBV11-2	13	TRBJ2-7	ASSLAGSINDEQY
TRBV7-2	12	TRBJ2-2	ASSLRRGTGELF
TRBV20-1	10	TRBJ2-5	SAEDGTETQY
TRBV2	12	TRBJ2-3	ASSSSGLTDTQY
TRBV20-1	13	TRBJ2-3	SARLRLAGTDTQY
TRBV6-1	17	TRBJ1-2	AGRRQGAGNEGSNYGYT
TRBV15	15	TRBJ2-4	ATSRGDRQFAKNIQY
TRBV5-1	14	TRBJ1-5	ASSLGDSFSNQPQH
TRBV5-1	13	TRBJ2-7	ASSEGQLHSYEQY
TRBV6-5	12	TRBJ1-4	ASSTGRTNEKLF
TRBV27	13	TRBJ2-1	ASRPVRSSYNEQF
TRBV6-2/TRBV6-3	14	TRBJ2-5	ASSYSAVGPVEAQY
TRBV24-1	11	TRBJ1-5	ATSEGFGQPQH
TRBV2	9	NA	ASSVPLEQY
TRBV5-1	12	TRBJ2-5	ASTLRVGQETQY
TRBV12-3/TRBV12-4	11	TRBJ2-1	ASTQRVVNEQF
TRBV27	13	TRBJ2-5	ASSFLGTGKETQY
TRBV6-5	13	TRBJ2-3	ASRGTFLSTDTQY
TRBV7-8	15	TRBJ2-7	ASSTPRAGDGSYEQY
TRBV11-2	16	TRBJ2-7	ASSLELWGQGIAYEQY
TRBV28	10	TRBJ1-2	ASTPGIYGYT
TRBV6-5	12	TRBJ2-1	ASSYTLGDNEQF
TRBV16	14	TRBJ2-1	ASSQFHRAGYNERF
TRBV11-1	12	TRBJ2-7	ASSFGLANNEQY
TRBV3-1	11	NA	ASSRKGVNEQY
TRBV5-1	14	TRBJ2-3	ASSRDGRGGTDTQY
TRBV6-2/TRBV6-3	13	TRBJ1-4	ASSYSKHRGKKLF
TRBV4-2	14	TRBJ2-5	ASSQDTSGYQETQY
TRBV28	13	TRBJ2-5	ASSFIQGPEETQY